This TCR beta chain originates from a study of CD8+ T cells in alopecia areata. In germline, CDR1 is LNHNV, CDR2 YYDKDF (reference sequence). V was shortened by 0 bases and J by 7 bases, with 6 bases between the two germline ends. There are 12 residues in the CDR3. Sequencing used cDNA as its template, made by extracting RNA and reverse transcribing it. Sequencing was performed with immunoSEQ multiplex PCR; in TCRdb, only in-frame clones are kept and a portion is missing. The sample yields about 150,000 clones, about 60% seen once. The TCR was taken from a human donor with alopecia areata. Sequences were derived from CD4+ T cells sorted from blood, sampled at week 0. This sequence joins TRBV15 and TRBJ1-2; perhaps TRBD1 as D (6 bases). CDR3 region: CATSRDRGGYTF. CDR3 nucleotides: TGTGCCACCAGCAGAGACAGGGGTGGCTACACCTTC.